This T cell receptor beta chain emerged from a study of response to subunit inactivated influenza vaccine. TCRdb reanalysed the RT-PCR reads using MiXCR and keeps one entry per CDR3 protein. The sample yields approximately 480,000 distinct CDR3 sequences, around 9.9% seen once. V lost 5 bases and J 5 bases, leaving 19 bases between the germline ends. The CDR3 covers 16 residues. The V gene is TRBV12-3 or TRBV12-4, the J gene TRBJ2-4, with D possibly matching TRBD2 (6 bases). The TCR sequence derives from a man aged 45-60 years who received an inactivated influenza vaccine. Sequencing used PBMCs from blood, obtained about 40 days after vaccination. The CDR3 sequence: CASSHRGTSSQNIQYF. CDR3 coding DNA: TGTGCCAGCAGTCACCGGGGGACCTCCAGCCAAAACATTCAGTACTTC.